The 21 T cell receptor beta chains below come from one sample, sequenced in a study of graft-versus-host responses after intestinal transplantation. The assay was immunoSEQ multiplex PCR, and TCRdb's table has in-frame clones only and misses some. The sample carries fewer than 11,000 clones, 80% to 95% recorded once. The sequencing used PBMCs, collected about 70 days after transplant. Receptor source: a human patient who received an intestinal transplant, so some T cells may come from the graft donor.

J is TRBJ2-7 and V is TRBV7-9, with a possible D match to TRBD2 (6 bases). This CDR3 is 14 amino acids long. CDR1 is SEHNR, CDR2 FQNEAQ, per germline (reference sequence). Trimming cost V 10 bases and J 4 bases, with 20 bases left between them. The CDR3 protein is CATGETGVGYEQYF. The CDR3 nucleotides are TGTGCCACCGGAGAGACGGGAGTTGGGTACGAGCAGTACTTC.

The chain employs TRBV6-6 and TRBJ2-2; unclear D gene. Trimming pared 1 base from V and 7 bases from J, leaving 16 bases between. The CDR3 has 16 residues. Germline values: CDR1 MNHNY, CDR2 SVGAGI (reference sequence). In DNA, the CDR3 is TGTGCCAGCAGTTACTATAGTCCCAAATACGTCGGGGAGCTGTTTTTT. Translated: CASSYYSPKYVGELFF.

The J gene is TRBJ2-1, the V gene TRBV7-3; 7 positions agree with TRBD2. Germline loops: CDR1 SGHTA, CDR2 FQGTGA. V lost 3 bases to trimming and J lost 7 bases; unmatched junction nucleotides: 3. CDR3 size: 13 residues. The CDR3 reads CASSLGLLNEQFF. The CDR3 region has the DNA TGTGCCAGCAGCTTGGGACTATTAAATGAGCAGTTCTTC.

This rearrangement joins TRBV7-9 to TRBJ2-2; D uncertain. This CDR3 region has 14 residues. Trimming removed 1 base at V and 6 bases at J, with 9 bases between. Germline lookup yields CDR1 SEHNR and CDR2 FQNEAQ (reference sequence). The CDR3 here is CASSLDVQPGELFF. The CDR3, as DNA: TGTGCCAGCAGCTTAGACGTACAGCCCGGGGAGCTGTTTTTT.

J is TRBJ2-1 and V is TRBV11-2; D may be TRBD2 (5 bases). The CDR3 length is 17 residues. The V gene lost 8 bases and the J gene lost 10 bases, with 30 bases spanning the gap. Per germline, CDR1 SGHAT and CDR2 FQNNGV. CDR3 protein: CASSRLTLGKGLGEQFF. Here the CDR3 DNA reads TGTGCCAGCTCAAGGTTAACTTTGGGAAAAGGACTGGGGGAGCAGTTCTTC. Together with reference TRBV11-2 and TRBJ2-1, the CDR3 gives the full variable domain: EAGVAQSPRYKIIEKRQSVAFWCNPISGHATLYWYQQILGQGPKLLIQFQNNGVVDDSQLPKDRFSAERLKGVDSTLKIQPAKLEDSAVYLCASSRLTLGKGLGEQFFGPGTRLTVL.

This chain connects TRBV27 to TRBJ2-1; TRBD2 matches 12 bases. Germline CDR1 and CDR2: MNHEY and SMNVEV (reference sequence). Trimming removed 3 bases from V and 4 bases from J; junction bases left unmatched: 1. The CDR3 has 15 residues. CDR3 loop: CASSLGTSGYNEQFF. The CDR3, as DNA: TGTGCCAGCAGTTTGGGGACTAGCGGGTACAATGAGCAGTTCTTC.

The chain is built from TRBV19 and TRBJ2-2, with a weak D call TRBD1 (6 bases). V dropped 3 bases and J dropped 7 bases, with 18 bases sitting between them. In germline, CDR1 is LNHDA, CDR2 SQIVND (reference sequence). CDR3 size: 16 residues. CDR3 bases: TGTGCCAGTAGTATCGAGAGGTGGGGGCGAAACGGGGAGCTGTTTTTT. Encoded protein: CASSIERWGRNGELFF.

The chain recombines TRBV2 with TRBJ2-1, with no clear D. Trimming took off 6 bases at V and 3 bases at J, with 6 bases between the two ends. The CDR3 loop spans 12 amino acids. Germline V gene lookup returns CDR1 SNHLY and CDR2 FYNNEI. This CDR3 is CASRGNYNEQFF. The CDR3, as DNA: TGTGCCAGCAGGGGGAACTACAATGAGCAGTTCTTC.

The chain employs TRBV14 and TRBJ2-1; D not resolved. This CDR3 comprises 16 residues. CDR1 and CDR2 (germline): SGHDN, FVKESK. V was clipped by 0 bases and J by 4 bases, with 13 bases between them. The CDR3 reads CASSQDITTRYNEQFF. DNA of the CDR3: TGTGCCAGCAGCCAAGATATTACTACCCGGTACAATGAGCAGTTCTTC.

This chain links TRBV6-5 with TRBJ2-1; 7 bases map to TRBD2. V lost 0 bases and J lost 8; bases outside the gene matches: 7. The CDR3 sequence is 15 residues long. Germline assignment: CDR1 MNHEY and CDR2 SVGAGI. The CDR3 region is CASSYSGLGNYEQFF. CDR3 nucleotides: TGTGCCAGCAGTTACTCCGGACTAGGTAACTATGAGCAGTTCTTC.

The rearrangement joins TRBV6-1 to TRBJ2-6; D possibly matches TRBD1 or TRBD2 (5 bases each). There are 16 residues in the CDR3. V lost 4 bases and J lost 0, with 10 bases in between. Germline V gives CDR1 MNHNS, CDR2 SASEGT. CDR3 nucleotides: TGTGCCAGCAGTGTTTCCGGGACCTCTGGGGCCAACGTCCTGACTTTC. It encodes CASSVSGTSGANVLTF.

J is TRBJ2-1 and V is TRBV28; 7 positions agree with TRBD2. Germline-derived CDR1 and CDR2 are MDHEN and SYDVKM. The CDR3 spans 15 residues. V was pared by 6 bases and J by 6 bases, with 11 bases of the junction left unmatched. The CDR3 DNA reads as TGTGCCAGCAGGACCTCCGGGACTACTTCCAATGAGCAGTTCTTC. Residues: CASRTSGTTSNEQFF.

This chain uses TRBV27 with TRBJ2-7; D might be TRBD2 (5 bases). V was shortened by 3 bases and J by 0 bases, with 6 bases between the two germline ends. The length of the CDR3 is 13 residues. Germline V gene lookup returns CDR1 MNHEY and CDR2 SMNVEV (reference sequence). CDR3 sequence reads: CASSLLASYEQYF. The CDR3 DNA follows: TGTGCCAGCAGTTTGCTAGCCTCCTACGAGCAGTACTTC.

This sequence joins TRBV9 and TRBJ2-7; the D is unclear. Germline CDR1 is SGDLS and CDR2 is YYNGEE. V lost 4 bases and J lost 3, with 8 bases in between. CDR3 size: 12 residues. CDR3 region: CASSSPGYEQYF. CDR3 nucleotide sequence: TGTGCCAGCAGCTCCCCCGGCTACGAGCAGTACTTC.

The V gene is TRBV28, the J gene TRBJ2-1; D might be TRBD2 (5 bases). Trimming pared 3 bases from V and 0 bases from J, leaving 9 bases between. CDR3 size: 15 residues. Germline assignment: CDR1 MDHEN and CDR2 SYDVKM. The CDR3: CASSFSGSSYNEQFF. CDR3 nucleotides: TGTGCCAGCAGTTTCAGCGGAAGCTCCTACAATGAGCAGTTCTTC.

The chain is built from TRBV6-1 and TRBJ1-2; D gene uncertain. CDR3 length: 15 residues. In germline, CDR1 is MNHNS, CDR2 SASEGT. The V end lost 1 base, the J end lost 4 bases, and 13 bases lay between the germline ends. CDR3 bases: TGTGCCAGCAGTGAAGAGGCGTCAGGTTCCTATGGCTACACCTTC. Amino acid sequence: CASSEEASGSYGYTF.

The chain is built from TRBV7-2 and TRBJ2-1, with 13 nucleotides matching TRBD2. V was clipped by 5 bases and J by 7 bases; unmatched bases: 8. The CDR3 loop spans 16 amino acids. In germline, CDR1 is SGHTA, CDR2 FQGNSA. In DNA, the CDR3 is TGTGCCAGCAGCGAAAAGGGACTAGCGGGAATAAATGAGCAGTTCTTC. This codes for CASSEKGLAGINEQFF.

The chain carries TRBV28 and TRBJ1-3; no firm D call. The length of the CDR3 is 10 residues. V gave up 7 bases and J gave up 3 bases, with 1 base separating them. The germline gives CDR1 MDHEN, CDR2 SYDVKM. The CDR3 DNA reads TGTGCCAGCATTGGAAACACCATATATTTT. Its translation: CASIGNTIYF.

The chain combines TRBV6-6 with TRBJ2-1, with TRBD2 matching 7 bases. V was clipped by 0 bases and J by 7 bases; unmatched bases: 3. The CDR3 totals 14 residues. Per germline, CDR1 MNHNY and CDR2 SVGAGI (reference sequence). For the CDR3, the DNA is TGTGCCAGCAGTTACTCTAGCGGGTGGAATGAGCAGTTCTTC. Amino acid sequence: CASSYSSGWNEQFF.

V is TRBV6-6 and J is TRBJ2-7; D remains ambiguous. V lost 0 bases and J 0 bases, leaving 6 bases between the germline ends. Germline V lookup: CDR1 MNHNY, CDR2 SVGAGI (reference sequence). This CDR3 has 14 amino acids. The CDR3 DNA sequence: TGTGCCAGCAGTTACTCTCGGAGCTCCTACGAGCAGTACTTC. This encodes CASSYSRSSYEQYF.

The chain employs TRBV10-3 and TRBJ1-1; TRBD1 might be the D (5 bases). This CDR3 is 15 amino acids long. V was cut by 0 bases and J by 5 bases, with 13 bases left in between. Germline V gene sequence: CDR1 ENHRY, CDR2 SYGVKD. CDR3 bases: TGTGCCATCAGTGAGTCGGGGAGGGGAGTAACTGAAGCTTTCTTT. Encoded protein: CAISESGRGVTEAFF.